The clone carrying this T cell receptor (beta chain) has ten or more counts. Antigen specificity is unknown. This sample is drawn from a study of T cell repertoires in cytomegalovirus infection. Study-level information: HLA-B-restricted CMV epitopes that are well studied, plus recently identified HLA-C-restricted ones, were used by the study.

CDR1 is MNHNS, CDR2 SASEGT, per germline. Trimming took 2 bases from V and 4 from J, leaving 17 bases between them. This CDR3 has 16 residues. MiXCR was run by TCRdb on the reads, yielding one entry per CDR3 protein. The sample has some 700,000 distinct CDR3 sequences; around a third are singletons. The chain couples TRBV6-1 to TRBJ1-2, with D perhaps matching TRBD1 (5 bases). The material was cultured PBMCs, obtained from culture after CMV antigen stimulation. The source is a human donor in good health (CMV status not recorded). Some clones in this sample may be carry-over from other donors' samples. The CDR3, as DNA: TGTGCCAGCAGTGAAAGCTGGGGCCTGGACCTCTATGGCTACACCTTC. Residues: CASSESWGLDLYGYTF.